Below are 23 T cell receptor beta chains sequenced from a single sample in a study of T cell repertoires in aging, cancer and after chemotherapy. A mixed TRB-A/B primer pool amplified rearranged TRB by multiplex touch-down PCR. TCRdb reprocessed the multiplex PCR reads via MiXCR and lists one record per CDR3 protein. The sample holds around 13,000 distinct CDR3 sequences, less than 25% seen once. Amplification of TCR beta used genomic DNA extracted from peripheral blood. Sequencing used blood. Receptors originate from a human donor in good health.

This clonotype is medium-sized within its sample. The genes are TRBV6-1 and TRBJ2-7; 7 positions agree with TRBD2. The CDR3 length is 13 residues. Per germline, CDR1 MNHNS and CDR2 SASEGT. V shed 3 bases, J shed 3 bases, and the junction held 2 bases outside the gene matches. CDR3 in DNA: TGTGCCAGCAGTGACTGGGGGGGCTACGAGCAGTACTTC. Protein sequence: CASSDWGGYEQYF.

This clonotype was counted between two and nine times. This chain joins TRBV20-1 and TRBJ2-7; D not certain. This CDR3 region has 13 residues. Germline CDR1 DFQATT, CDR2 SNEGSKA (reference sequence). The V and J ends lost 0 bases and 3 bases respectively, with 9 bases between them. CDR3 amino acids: CSAREVSVYEQYF. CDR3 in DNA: TGCAGTGCTAGAGAAGTCTCCGTCTACGAGCAGTACTTC.

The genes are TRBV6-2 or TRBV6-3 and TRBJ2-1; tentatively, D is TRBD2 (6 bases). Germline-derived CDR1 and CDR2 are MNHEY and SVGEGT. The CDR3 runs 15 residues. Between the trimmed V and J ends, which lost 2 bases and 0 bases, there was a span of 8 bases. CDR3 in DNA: TGTGCCAGCAGTTACATTAGCGGCTCCTACAATGAGCAGTTCTTC. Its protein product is CASSYISGSYNEQFF.

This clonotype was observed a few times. The CDR3 is CASSLSTDTQYF. The CDR3 DNA reads as TGTGCCAGCAGTTTAAGTACAGATACGCAGTATTTT. The chain carries TRBV12-3 or TRBV12-4 and TRBJ2-3; D uncertain. The CDR3 runs 12 residues. The V end lost 2 bases, the J end lost 3 bases, and 3 bases lay between the germline ends.

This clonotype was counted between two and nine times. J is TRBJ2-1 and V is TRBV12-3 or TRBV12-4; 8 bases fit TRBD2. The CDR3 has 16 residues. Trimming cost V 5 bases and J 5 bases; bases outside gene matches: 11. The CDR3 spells CASSPRLSGAHNEQFF. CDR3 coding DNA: TGTGCCAGCAGTCCCCGACTTAGCGGGGCCCACAATGAGCAGTTCTTC.

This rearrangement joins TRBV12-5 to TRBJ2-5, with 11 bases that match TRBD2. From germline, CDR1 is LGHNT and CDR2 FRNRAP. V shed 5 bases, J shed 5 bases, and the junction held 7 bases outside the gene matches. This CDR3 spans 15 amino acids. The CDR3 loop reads CASGLGLAVLETQYF. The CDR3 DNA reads TGTGCTAGTGGTCTGGGACTAGCGGTATTGGAGACCCAGTACTTC.

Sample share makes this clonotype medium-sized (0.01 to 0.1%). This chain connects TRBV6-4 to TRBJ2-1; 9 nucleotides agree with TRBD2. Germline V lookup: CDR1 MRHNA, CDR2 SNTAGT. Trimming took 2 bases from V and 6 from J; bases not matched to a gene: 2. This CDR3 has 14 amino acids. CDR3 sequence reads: CASSDGGGANEQFF. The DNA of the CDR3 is TGTGCCAGCAGTGACGGCGGGGGGGCCAATGAGCAGTTCTTC.

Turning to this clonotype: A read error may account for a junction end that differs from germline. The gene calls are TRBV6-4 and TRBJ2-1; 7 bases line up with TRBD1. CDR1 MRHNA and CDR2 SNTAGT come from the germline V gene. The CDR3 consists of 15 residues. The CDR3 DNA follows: TGTGCCATCAGTGCCCAGACAGGGACCTACAATGAGCAGTTCTTC. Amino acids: CAISAQTGTYNEQFF.

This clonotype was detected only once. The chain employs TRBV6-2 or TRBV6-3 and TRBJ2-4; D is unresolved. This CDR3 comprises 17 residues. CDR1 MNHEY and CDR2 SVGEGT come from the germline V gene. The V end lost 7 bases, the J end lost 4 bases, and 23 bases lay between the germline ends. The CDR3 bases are TGTGCCAGCACCCTAAGGGTGTGGTCAGGTGATAAAAACATTCAGTACTTC. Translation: CASTLRVWSGDKNIQYF.

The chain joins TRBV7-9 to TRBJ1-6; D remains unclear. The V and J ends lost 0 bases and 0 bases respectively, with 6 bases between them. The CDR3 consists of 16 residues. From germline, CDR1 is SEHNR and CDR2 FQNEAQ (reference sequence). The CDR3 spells CASSLAPGSYNSPLHF. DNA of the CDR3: TGTGCCAGCAGCTTAGCCCCAGGCTCCTATAATTCACCCCTCCACTTT.

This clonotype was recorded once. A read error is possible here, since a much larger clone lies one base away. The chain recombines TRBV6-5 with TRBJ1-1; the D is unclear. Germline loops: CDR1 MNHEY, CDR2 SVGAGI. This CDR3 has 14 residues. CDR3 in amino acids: CSSSYRLGSTEAFF. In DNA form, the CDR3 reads TGTTCCAGCAGTTACCGGTTGGGTAGCACTGAAGCTTTCTTT.

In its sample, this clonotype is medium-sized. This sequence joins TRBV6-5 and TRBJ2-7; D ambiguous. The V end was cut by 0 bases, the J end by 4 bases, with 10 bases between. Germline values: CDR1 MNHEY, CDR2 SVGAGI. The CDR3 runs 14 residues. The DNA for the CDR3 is TGTGCCAGCAGTTACTCCTTGGAGTCTTACGAGCAGTACTTC. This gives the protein CASSYSLESYEQYF.

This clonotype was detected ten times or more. The CDR3 region has the DNA TGTGCCAGCAGTAAGGGGGCTGACGAGCAGTACTTC. Amino acids: CASSKGADEQYF. The gene calls are TRBV6-1 and TRBJ2-7; the match to TRBD1 covers 7 bases. Germline CDR1 reads MNHNS; CDR2 reads SASEGT. The CDR3 contains 12 residues. Trimming removed 5 bases from V and 5 bases from J; junction bases left unmatched: 3.

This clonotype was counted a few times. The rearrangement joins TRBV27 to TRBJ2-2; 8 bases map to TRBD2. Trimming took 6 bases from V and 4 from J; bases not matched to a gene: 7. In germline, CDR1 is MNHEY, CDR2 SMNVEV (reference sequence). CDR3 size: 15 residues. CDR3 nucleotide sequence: TGTGCCAGCAGCCCCGGGGGGGGGGGCACCGGGGAGCTGTTTTTT. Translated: CASSPGGGGTGELFF.

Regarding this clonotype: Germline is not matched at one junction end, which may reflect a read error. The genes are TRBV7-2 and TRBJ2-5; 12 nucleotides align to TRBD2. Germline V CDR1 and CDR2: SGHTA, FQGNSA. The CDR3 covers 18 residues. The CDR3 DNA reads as TGTGACAGCAGCTTGGCCCTTTCTAGCGGGGGGGATACGGAGACCCAGTACTTC. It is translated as CDSSLALSSGGDTETQYF.

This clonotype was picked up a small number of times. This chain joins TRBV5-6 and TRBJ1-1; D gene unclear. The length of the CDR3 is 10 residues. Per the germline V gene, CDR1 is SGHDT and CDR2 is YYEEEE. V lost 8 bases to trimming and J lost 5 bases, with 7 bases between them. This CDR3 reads CARPITEAFF. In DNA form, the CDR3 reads TGTGCCAGACCGATAACTGAAGCTTTCTTT.

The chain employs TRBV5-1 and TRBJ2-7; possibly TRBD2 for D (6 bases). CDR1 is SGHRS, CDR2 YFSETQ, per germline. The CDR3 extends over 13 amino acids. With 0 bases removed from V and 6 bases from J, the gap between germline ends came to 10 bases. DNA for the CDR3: TGCGCCAGCAGCTTGGTAGGAGGGCCCGAGCAGTACTTC. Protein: CASSLVGGPEQYF. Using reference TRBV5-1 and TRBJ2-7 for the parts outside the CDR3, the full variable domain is KAGVTQTPRYLIKTRGQQVTLSCSPISGHRSVSWYQQTPGQGLQFLFEYFSETQRNKGNFPGRFSGRQFSNSRSEMNVSTLELGDSALYLCASSLVGGPEQYFGPGTRLTVT.

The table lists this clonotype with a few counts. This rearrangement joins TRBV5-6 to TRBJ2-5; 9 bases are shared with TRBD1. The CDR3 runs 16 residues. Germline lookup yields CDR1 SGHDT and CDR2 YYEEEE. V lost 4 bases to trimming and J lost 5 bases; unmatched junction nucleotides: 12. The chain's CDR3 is CASSAPGTGLAETQYF. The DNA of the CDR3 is TGTGCCAGCAGCGCGCCCGGGACAGGGTTGGCCGAGACCCAGTACTTC.

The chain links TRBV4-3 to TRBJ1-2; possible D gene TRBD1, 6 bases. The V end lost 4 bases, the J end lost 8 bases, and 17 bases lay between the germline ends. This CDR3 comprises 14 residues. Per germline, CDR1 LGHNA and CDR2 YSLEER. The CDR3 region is CASSPDTGYVGYTF. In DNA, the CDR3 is TGCGCCAGCAGCCCCGATACAGGGTACGTAGGCTACACCTTC.

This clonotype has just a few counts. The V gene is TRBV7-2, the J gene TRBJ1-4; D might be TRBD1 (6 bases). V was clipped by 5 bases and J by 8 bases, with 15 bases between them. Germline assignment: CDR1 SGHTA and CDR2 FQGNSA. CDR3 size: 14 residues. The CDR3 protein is CASSRQGRVEKLFF. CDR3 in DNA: TGTGCCAGCAGCCGTCAGGGGCGAGTGGAAAAACTGTTTTTT.

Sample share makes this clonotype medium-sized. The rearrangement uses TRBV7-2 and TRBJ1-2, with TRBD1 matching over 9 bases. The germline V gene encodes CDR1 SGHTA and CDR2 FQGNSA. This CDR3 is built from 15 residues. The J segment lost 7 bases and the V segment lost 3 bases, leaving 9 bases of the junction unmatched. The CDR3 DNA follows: TGTGCCAGCAGCTTTGGGGGGGGACAGGGTGGTGGCTACACCTTC. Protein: CASSFGGGQGGGYTF.

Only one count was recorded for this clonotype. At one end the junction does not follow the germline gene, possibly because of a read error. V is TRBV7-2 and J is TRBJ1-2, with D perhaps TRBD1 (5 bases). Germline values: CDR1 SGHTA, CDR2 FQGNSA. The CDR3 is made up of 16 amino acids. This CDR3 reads CASSQDARADGYGYTF. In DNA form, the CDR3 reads TGCGCCAGCAGCCAAGACGCCAGGGCGGATGGCTATGGCTACACCTTC.

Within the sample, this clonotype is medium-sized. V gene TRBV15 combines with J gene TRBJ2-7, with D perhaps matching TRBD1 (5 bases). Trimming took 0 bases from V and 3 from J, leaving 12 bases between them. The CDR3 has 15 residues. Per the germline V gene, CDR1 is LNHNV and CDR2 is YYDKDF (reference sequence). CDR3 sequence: CATSREPGKNYEQYF. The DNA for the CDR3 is TGTGCCACCAGCAGAGAGCCAGGGAAGAACTACGAGCAGTACTTC.